The source of this T cell receptor beta chain is a study of CD8 T cells in Susac syndrome. Random hexamers were used to reverse transcribe an amount of roughly 0.5 to 1 ug RNA. The amplification used immunoSEQ multiplex PCR on TCR beta CDR3; it spanned 54 Vbeta and 13 Jbeta. TCRdb recomputed calls from the immunoSEQ multiplex PCR reads with MiXCR, one row per CDR3 protein. The sample lists around 300,000 distinct CDR3 sequences, roughly 85% occurring once. Per the germline V gene, CDR1 is LNHDA and CDR2 is SQIVND (reference sequence). The length of the CDR3 is 16 residues. Trimming left V 1 base short and J 6 bases short, with 16 bases between. The authors sequenced TCR beta from blood CD8+ and CD4+ T cells. Negative isolation yielded CD8+ and CD4+ T cells; FACS enriched TEMRA cells.

This sequence originates from a human donor with multiple sclerosis. The chain uses TRBV19 and TRBJ1-5; D is perhaps TRBD1 (5 bases). Source material: CD8+ T cells from PBMCs. The CDR3 spells CASSIGPGGGVQPQHF. CDR3 sequence (DNA): TGTGCCAGTAGTATAGGCCCGGGCGGGGGTGTTCAGCCCCAGCATTTT.